The next 17 T cell receptor beta chains were all read from a single sample in a study of graft-versus-host responses after intestinal transplantation. Profiled with immunoSEQ multiplex PCR; TCRdb holds only in-frame clones, not every one. The sample carries 6,000 to 9,000 clones, 30% recorded once. The input for sequencing was alloreactive CD4+ T cells from a mixed lymphocyte reaction culture, taken before transplantation. Documented subset: CFSE-low proliferating T cells sorted from approximately six-day pre-transplant mixed lymphocyte reaction (GvH or HvG direction). Source of these receptors: a human patient who was an organ donor for intestinal transplantation.

This clone is labeled medium-sized. The chain uses TRBV11-2 and TRBJ2-3; 8 positions agree with TRBD2. The CDR3 runs 15 residues. The ends lost 4 bases at V and 0 bases at J; junction bases unmatched: 3. Looked up from germline, CDR1 is SGHAT and CDR2 is FQNNGV. CDR3 protein: CASSSSGLSTDTQYF. The DNA of the CDR3 is TGTGCCAGCAGCTCTAGCGGGCTGAGCACAGATACGCAGTATTTT.

This clone rates as medium-sized (0.01 to 0.1%). The J gene is TRBJ2-5, the V gene TRBV7-2; D might be TRBD2 (6 bases). V was pared by 2 bases and J by 0 bases, with 7 bases between. The CDR3 is 14 residues long. Germline V lookup: CDR1 SGHTA, CDR2 FQGNSA. CDR3 nucleotides: TGTGCCAGCAGCTTAAGGGACTACCAAGAGACCCAGTACTTC. This gives the protein CASSLRDYQETQYF.

In this sample, this clone is large. At the DNA level, this CDR3 is encoded by other sequences in the same sample as well. The rearrangement joins TRBV6-1 to TRBJ2-7; 11 bases are shared with TRBD2. Germline V gene lookup returns CDR1 MNHNS and CDR2 SASEGT. CDR3 length: 15 residues. J lost 1 base, V lost 2 bases, and 1 base had no gene match. The CDR3 sequence is CASSELAGGSYEQYF. In DNA, the CDR3 is TGTGCCAGCAGTGAACTAGCGGGGGGTTCCTACGAGCAGTACTTC.

This chain links TRBV11-1 with TRBJ1-2, with 10 bases aligning to TRBD1. The length of the CDR3 is 13 residues. Germline CDR1 SGHAT, CDR2 FQDESV (reference sequence). V was clipped by 5 bases and J by 8 bases; unmatched bases: 5. The CDR3 sequence: CASSADRGGGYTF. The CDR3 region has the DNA TGTGCCAGCAGCGCGGACAGGGGGGGCGGCTACACCTTC.

Judged by abundance, this clone is medium-sized (0.01 to 0.1%). This sequence joins TRBV5-1 and TRBJ2-2; D is unclear. This CDR3 region has 14 residues. V lost 4 bases to trimming and J lost 5 bases, with 12 bases between them. Germline V lookup: CDR1 SGHRS, CDR2 YFSETQ. The CDR3 protein is CASSAAVTTGELFF. CDR3 nucleotides: TGCGCCAGCAGCGCCGCGGTCACAACCGGGGAGCTGTTTTTT.

This clone appeared a few times. The CDR3 is CASSLYGKRTGTEAFF. The CDR3 DNA sequence: TGCGCCAGCAGCTTGTACGGCAAAAGGACGGGAACTGAAGCTTTCTTT. V gene TRBV5-1 combines with J gene TRBJ1-1; D is ambiguous. V shed 1 base and J shed 5 bases, with 18 bases lying between them. The CDR3 is made up of 16 amino acids. Germline lookup yields CDR1 SGHRS and CDR2 YFSETQ.

The V and J genes are TRBV6-6 and TRBJ2-1; the match to TRBD2 covers 8 bases. Trimming removed 10 bases from V and 7 bases from J; junction bases left unmatched: 12. CDR1 and CDR2 from the germline V gene are MNHNY and SVGAGI (reference sequence). The CDR3 runs to 14 residues. The CDR3 protein is CATGRGAGGNEQFF. CDR3 nucleotide sequence: TGTGCCACTGGGCGGGGGGCCGGGGGTAATGAGCAGTTCTTC.

In its sample, this clone is medium-sized. The chain is built from TRBV7-2 and TRBJ2-1; a weak D match, TRBD2 (5 bases). Deletions cut 1 base from V and 4 bases from J, with 17 bases between. Germline CDR1 is SGHTA and CDR2 is FQGNSA. This CDR3 comprises 17 residues. The chain's CDR3 is CASSLDVVRGSYNEQFF. The CDR3 coding sequence is TGTGCCAGCAGCTTAGATGTTGTGAGAGGGTCATACAATGAGCAGTTCTTC.

V and J are TRBV4-2 and TRBJ2-5; TRBD2 is a possible D gene (5 bases). Trimming shortened V by 1 base and J by 3 bases, and 18 bases separated the two germline ends. Germline V lookup: CDR1 LGHNA, CDR2 YNFKEQ. CDR3 length equals 17 residues. CDR3 amino acids: CASSQGWSGPWEETQYF. CDR3 nucleotides: TGTGCCAGCAGCCAAGGATGGAGCGGACCATGGGAAGAGACCCAGTACTTC.

The rearrangement joins TRBV15 to TRBJ2-1; TRBD2 is a possible D gene (5 bases). This CDR3 contains 16 residues. In germline, CDR1 is LNHNV, CDR2 YYDKDF (reference sequence). V lost 0 bases and J 5 bases, leaving 14 bases between the germline ends. This CDR3 reads CATSRDQSGLHNEQFF. The CDR3 nucleotides are TGTGCCACCAGCAGAGATCAAAGCGGCCTCCACAATGAGCAGTTCTTC.

The V call is TRBV11-3, the J call TRBJ1-1; D may be TRBD1 (5 bases). The length of the CDR3 is 13 residues. Between the trimmed V and J ends, which lost 0 bases and 8 bases, there was a span of 10 bases. The V gene's germline CDR1 is SGHNT and CDR2 YENEEA. The CDR3 protein is CASSLESNREAFF. The CDR3 coding sequence is TGTGCCAGCAGCTTAGAAAGCAACAGGGAAGCTTTCTTT.

The J gene is TRBJ2-3, the V gene TRBV5-8; TRBD2 matches at 14 bases. Unmatched junction bases numbered 15, after V lost 2 bases and J lost 4 bases. CDR3 length: 20 residues. Germline V gene sequence: CDR1 SGHTS, CDR2 YDEGEE. The DNA for the CDR3 is TGTGCCAGCAGCTTTTTTCCCGGACTAGCGGGAGGCCACATCGCAGATACGCAGTATTTT. This encodes CASSFFPGLAGGHIADTQYF.

This rearrangement joins TRBV7-2 to TRBJ2-5; 8 positions agree with TRBD1. V lost 5 bases and J lost 7; bases outside the gene matches: 6. This CDR3 spans 13 amino acids. Germline V gene sequence: CDR1 SGHTA, CDR2 FQGNSA. The chain's CDR3 is CASSPRQGLTQYF. The CDR3 coding sequence is TGTGCCAGCAGCCCGAGACAGGGGTTGACCCAGTACTTC.

V is TRBV2 and J is TRBJ1-2; the match to TRBD1 covers 9 bases. There are 14 residues in the CDR3. CDR1 SNHLY and CDR2 FYNNEI come from the germline V gene. V was pared by 5 bases and J by 8 bases, with 9 bases of the junction left unmatched. The CDR3 spells CASSRTGGPFGYTF. The CDR3 DNA reads TGTGCCAGCAGTCGTACAGGGGGCCCCTTCGGCTACACCTTC.

This rearrangement joins TRBV30 to TRBJ1-5; 8 positions agree with TRBD1. Germline V lookup: CDR1 GTSNPN, CDR2 SVGIG (reference sequence). The V and J ends lost 7 bases and 7 bases, in that order; junction bases with no gene match: 9. CDR3 length: 13 amino acids. The CDR3 nucleotides read TGTGCCTATGCCAGGGGGCGCGGGCAGCCCCAGCATTTT. Translation gives CAYARGRGQPQHF.

This clone was seen a handful of times. J is TRBJ2-3 and V is TRBV4-2; 11 bases agree with TRBD2. The CDR3 extends over 16 amino acids. V dropped 2 bases and J dropped 1; count of bases not matched to a gene: 2. Germline V gene data show CDR1 as LGHNA and CDR2 as YNFKEQ. The CDR3 protein is CASSQWGLAGTDTQYF. The CDR3 region has the DNA TGTGCCAGCAGCCAATGGGGACTAGCGGGCACAGATACGCAGTATTTT.

The V gene is TRBV9, the J gene TRBJ2-1; D is ambiguous. V was trimmed by 4 bases and J by 2 bases, leaving 13 bases between them. The CDR3 totals 15 residues. Looked up from germline, CDR1 is SGDLS and CDR2 is YYNGEE. The CDR3 here is CASSIEVWAYNEQFF. The CDR3 DNA reads as TGTGCCAGCAGCATCGAGGTTTGGGCCTACAATGAGCAGTTCTTC.